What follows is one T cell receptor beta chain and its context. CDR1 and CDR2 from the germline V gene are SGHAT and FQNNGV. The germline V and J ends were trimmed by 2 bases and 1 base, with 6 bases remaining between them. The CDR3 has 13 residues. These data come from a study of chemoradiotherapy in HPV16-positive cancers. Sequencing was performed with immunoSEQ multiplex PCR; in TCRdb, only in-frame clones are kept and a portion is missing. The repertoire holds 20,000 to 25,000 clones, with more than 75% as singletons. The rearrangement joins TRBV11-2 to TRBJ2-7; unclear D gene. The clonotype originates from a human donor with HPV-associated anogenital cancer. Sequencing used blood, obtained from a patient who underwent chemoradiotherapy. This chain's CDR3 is CASSLQTSYEQYF. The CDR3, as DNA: TGTGCCAGCAGCTTACAGACTTCCTACGAGCAGTACTTC.